This passage covers 13 T cell receptor beta chains from one sample sequenced in a study of early stage breast cancer tumors. Profiled with immunoSEQ multiplex PCR; TCRdb holds only in-frame clones, not every one. The data contain 40,000 to 60,000 clones, around 83% of them seen just once; the ten biggest clones take up 1.4%. Sequencing was performed on blood. The receptors were sampled from a person aged 50-59 years with breast cancer.

The J gene is TRBJ2-2, the V gene TRBV11-2; 7 bases fit TRBD2. V was clipped by 5 bases and J by 5 bases; unmatched bases: 5. The CDR3 consists of 14 residues. Germline CDR1 is SGHAT and CDR2 is FQNNGV. CDR3 residues: CASSIAGGTGELFF. The CDR3 DNA is TGTGCCAGCAGCATAGCCGGGGGGACCGGGGAGCTGTTTTTT.

The chain has TRBV5-6 and TRBJ1-4, with 11 bases lining up with TRBD1. V was clipped by 0 bases and J by 8 bases; unmatched bases: 3. Germline loops: CDR1 SGHDT, CDR2 YYEEEE. This CDR3 spans 15 amino acids. CDR3 residues: CASSLVGQGDEKLFF. The DNA of the CDR3 is TGTGCCAGCAGCTTGGTGGGACAGGGGGACGAAAAACTGTTTTTT.

The chain carries TRBV19 and TRBJ2-1; D ambiguous. Germline lookup yields CDR1 LNHDA and CDR2 SQIVND (reference sequence). The CDR3 length is 13 residues. V shed 6 bases and J shed 8 bases, with 14 bases lying between them. The chain's CDR3 is CASSLTSPHEQFF. As DNA, the CDR3 is TGTGCCAGTAGCCTGACGAGTCCCCATGAGCAGTTCTTC.

The chain combines TRBV4-3 with TRBJ1-3; D is unresolved. Germline assignment: CDR1 LGHNA and CDR2 YSLEER. The ends were cut back, 1 base at V and 3 bases at J, with 10 bases in the middle. The CDR3 runs to 15 residues. CDR3 DNA sequence: TGCGCCAGCAGCCAAGGAGAAGGCTTTGGAAACACCATATATTTT. It translates to CASSQGEGFGNTIYF.

A single count supports this clone. The CDR3 spells CASSSPGGRTEAFF. For the CDR3, the DNA is TGTGCCAGCAGTTCTCCAGGGGGAAGGACTGAAGCTTTCTTT. The chain carries TRBV28 and TRBJ1-1; 7 positions agree with TRBD1. Germline CDR1 is MDHEN and CDR2 is SYDVKM. The CDR3 runs to 14 residues. J was trimmed by 5 bases and V by 4 bases; bases with no gene match: 7.

This chain joins TRBV29-1 and TRBJ2-3; 9 bases line up with TRBD2. Looked up from germline, CDR1 is SQVTM and CDR2 is ANQGSEA. This CDR3 region has 15 residues. Trimming at V came to 1 base and at J to 2 bases, leaving 4 bases not matched to a gene. The CDR3 protein is CSVEGGGANTDTQYF. In nucleotides, the CDR3 is TGCAGCGTTGAAGGCGGGGGGGCCAACACAGATACGCAGTATTTT.

The chain couples TRBV7-2 to TRBJ2-7; TRBD2 matches 8 bases. There are 17 residues in the CDR3. Germline values: CDR1 SGHTA, CDR2 FQGNSA. V lost 1 base and J lost 5; bases outside the gene matches: 13. Here the CDR3 DNA reads TGTGCCAGCAGCTTAGGGGTAGGAAGCGGGAGCCCCCACGAGCAGTACTTC. This sequence encodes CASSLGVGSGSPHEQYF.

The gene calls are TRBV5-4 and TRBJ2-1; no reliable D call. Germline lookup yields CDR1 SGHNT and CDR2 YYREEE (reference sequence). The germline V and J ends were trimmed by 1 base and 4 bases, with 15 bases remaining between them. The CDR3 length is 16 residues. CDR3: CASSLWQATPYNEQFF. CDR3 in DNA: TGTGCCAGCAGCTTGTGGCAGGCGACCCCTTACAATGAGCAGTTCTTC.

The chain links TRBV4-3 to TRBJ2-3; 8 bases are a match to TRBD2. Germline loops: CDR1 LGHNA, CDR2 YSLEER. V shed 1 base and J 2 bases; nucleotides not matched to a gene: 14. The CDR3 extends over 19 amino acids. CDR3 amino acids: CASSQGLAGRSGSTDTQYF. The CDR3, as DNA: TGCGCCAGCAGCCAAGGGCTAGCGGGTCGTTCGGGGTCCACAGATACGCAGTATTTT.

This rearrangement joins TRBV4-2 to TRBJ2-7; D remains unclear. V dropped 2 bases and J dropped 0 bases, with 17 bases sitting between them. Germline CDR1 LGHNA, CDR2 YNFKEQ. The CDR3 consists of 17 residues. The CDR3 is CASSQPWPAENSYEQYF. In DNA, the CDR3 is TGTGCCAGCAGCCAACCTTGGCCCGCCGAAAACTCCTACGAGCAGTACTTC.

The chain combines TRBV13 with TRBJ1-4; 8 bases agree with TRBD1. Per the germline V gene, CDR1 is PRHDT and CDR2 is FYEKMQ (reference sequence). The CDR3 is made up of 15 amino acids. The trim removed 5 bases at V and 8 bases at J, leaving 10 bases unmatched. The CDR3 DNA sequence: TGTGCCAGCAGCGTTACGCAGGGGGCTTTCGAAAAACTGTTTTTT. This gives the protein CASSVTQGAFEKLFF. The full variable domain, completed using reference TRBV13 and TRBJ1-4, is AAGVIQSPRHLIKEKRETATLKCYPIPRHDTVYWYQQGPGQDPQFLISFYEKMQSDKGSIPDRFSAQQFSDYHSELNMSSLELGDSALYFCASSVTQGAFEKLFFGSGTQLSVL.

The chain links TRBV27 to TRBJ2-1; D call uncertain. The CDR3 runs to 19 residues. Germline CDR1 reads MNHEY; CDR2 reads SMNVEV (reference sequence). Trimming took 2 bases from V and 3 from J, leaving 23 bases between them. The CDR3 DNA reads as TGTGCCAGCAGTTTAAGGGCATTTTTGGCCCGAATGGGCTACAATGAGCAGTTCTTC. This codes for CASSLRAFLARMGYNEQFF.

This rearrangement joins TRBV27 to TRBJ1-4; weak D call: TRBD1 (6 bases). Germline loops: CDR1 MNHEY, CDR2 SMNVEV (reference sequence). This CDR3 spans 14 amino acids. Trimming cost V 3 bases and J 4 bases, with 9 bases left between them. The CDR3: CASSFQGINEKLFF. In nucleotides, the CDR3 is TGTGCCAGCAGTTTTCAGGGGATTAATGAAAAACTGTTTTTT.